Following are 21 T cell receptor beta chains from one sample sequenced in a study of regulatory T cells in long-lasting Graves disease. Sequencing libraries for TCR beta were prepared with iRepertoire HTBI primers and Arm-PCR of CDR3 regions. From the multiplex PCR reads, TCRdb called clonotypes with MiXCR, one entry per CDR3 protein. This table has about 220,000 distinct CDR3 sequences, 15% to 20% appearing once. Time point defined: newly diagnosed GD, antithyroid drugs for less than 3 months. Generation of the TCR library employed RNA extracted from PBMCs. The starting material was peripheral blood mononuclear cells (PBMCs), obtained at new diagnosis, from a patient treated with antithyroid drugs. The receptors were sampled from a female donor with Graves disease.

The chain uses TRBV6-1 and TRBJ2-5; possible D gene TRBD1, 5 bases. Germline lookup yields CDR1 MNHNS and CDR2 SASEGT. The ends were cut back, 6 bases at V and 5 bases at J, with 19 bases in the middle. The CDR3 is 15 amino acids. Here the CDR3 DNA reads TGTGCCAGCAGAGGCCCGGACCAGGGTCGCGAGACCCAGTACTTC. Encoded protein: CASRGPDQGRETQYF.

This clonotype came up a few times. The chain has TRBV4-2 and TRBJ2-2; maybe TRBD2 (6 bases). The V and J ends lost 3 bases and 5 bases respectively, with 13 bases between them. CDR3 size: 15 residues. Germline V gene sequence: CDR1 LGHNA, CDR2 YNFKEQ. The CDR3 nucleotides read TGTGCCAGCAGCCATCTTAATAGCGGTACCGGGGAGCTGTTTTTT. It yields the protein CASSHLNSGTGELFF.

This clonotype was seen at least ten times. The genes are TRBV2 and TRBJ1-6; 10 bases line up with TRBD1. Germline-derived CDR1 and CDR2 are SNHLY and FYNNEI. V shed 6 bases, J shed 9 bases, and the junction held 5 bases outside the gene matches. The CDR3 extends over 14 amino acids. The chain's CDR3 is CASRGTGASSPLHF. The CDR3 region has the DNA TGTGCCAGCAGAGGGACAGGGGCGAGTTCACCCCTCCACTTT.

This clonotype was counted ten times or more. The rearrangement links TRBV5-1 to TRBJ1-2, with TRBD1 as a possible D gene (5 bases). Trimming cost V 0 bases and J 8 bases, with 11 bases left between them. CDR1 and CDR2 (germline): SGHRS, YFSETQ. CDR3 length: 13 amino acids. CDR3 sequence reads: CASSLAQGDGYTF. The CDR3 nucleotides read TGCGCCAGCAGCTTGGCCCAAGGGGACGGCTACACCTTC.

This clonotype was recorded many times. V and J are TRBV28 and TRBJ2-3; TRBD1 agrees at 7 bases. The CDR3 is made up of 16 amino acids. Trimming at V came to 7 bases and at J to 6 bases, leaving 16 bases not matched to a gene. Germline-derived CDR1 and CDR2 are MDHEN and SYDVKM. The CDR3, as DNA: TGTGCCAGCACTACCCAAGGGGGCAGGGATGGGGATACGCAGTATTTT. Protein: CASTTQGGRDGDTQYF.

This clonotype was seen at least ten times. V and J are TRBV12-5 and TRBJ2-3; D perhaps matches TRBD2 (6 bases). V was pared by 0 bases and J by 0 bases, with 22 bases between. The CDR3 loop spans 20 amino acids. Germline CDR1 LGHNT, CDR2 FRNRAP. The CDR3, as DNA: TGTGCTAGTGGTTTGGTACGCTATGGGGGAGGAGCGGAGAGCACAGATACGCAGTATTTT. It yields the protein CASGLVRYGGGAESTDTQYF.

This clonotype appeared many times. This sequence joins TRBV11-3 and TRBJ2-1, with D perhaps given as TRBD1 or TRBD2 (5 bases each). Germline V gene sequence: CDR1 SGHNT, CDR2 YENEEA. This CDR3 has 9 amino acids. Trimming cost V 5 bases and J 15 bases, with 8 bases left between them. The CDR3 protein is CASSPGRFF. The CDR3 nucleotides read TGTGCCAGCAGCCCGGGACGGTTCTTC.

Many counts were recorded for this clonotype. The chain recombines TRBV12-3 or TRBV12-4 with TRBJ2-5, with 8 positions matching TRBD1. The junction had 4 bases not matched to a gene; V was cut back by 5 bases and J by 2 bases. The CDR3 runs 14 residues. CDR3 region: CASSRDRSQETQYF. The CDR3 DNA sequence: TGTGCCAGCAGTCGGGACAGGTCACAAGAGACCCAGTACTTC.

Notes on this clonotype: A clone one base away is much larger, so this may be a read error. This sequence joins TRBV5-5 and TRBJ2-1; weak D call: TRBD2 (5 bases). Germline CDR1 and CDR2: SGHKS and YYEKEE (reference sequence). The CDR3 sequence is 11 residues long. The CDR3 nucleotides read TGTGCCAGCAGCTTGGTTAGGGAGCGGTTCTTC. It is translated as CASSLVRERFF. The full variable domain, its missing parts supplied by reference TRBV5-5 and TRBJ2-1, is DAGVTQSPTHLIKTRGQQVTLRCSPISGHKSVSWYQQVLGQGPQFIFQYYEKEERGRGNFPDRFSARQFPNYSSELNVNALLLGDSALYLCASSLVRERFFGPGTRLTVL.

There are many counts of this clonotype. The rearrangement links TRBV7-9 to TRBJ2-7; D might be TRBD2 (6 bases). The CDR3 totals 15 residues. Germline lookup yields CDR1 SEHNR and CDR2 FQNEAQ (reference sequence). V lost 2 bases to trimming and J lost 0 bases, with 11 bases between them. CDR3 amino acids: CASSLMAGSSYEQYF. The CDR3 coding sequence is TGTGCCAGCAGCTTAATGGCGGGAAGCTCCTACGAGCAGTACTTC.

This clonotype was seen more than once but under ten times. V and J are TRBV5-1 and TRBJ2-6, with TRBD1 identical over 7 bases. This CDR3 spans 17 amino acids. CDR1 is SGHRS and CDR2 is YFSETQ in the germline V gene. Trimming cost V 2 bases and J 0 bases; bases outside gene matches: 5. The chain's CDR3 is CASSLSGQFSGANVLTF. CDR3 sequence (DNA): TGCGCCAGCAGCTTATCGGGACAGTTCTCTGGGGCCAACGTCCTGACTTTC.

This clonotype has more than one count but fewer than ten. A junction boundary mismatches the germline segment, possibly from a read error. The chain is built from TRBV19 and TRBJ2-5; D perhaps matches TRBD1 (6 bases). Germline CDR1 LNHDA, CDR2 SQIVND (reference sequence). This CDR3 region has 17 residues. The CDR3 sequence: CVSSSGAGAISQETQYF. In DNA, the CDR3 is TGTGTCAGTAGTTCCGGTGCAGGGGCGATCAGCCAAGAGACCCAGTACTTC.

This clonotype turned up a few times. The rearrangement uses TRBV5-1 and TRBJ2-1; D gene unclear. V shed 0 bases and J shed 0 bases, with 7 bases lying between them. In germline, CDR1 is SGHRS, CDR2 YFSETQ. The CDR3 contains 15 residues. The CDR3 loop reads CASSLGLSSYNEQFF. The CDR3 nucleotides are TGCGCCAGCAGCTTGGGTCTCAGCTCCTACAATGAGCAGTTCTTC.

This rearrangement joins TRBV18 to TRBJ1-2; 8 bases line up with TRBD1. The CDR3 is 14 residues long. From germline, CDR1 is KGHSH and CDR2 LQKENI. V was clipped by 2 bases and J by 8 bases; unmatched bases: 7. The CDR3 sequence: CASSPTGQALGYTF. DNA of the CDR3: TGTGCCAGCTCACCAACGGGACAGGCCTTGGGCTACACCTTC. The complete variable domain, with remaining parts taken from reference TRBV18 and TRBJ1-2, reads NAGVMQNPRHLVRRRGQEARLRCSPMKGHSHVYWYRQLPEEGLKFMVYLQKENIIDESGMPKERFSAEFPKEGPSILRIQQVVRGDSAAYFCASSPTGQALGYTFGSGTRLTVV.

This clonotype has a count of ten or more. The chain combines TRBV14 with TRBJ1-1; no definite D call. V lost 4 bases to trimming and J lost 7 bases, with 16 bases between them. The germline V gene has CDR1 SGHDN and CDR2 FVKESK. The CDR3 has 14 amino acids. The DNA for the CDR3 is TGTGCCAGCAGCCTCAACTGGGTCAGCGGTGAAGCTTTCTTT. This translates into CASSLNWVSGEAFF.

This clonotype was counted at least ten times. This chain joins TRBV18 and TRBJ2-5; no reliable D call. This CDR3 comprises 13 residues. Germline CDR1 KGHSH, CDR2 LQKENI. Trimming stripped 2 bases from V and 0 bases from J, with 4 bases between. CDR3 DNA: TGTGCCAGCTCACCATTGTACCAAGAGACCCAGTACTTC. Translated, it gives CASSPLYQETQYF.

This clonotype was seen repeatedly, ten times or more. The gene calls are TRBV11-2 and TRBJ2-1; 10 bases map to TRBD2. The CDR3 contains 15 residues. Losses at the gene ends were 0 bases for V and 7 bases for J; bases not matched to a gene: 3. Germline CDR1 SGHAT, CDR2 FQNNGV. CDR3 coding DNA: TGTGCCAGCAGCTTAGAAGCGGGAGGGCAGAATGAGCAGTTCTTC. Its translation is CASSLEAGGQNEQFF.

DNA for the CDR3: TGTGCCAGCAGTGATTTGGCTAGCGGTACAGATACGCAGTATTTT. Translated, it gives CASSDLASGTDTQYF. V gene TRBV12-3 or TRBV12-4 combines with J gene TRBJ2-3; 7 bases are shared with TRBD2. The V gene end was trimmed by 5 bases and the J gene end by 3 bases; junction bases not matched to a gene: 8. The length of the CDR3 is 15 residues.

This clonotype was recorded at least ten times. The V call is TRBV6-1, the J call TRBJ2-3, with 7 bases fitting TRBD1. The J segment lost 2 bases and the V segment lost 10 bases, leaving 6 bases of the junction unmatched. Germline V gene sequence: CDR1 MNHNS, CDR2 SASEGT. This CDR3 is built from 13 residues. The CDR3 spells CATRDSDTDTQYF. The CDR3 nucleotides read TGTGCCACCCGGGACAGTGACACAGATACGCAGTATTTT.

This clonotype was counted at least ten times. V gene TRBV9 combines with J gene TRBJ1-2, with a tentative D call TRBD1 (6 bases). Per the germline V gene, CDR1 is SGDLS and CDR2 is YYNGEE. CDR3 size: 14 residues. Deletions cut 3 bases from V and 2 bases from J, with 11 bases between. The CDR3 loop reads CASSGGGGNYGYTF. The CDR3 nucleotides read TGTGCCAGCAGCGGAGGGGGGGGGAACTATGGCTACACCTTC.

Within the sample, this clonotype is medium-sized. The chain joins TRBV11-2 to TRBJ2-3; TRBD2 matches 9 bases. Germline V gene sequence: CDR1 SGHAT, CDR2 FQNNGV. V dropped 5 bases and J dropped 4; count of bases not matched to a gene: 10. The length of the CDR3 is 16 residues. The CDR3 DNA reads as TGTGCCAGCAGCCACCTAGCGGGCGGGGGGGCAGATACGCAGTATTTT. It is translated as CASSHLAGGGADTQYF.